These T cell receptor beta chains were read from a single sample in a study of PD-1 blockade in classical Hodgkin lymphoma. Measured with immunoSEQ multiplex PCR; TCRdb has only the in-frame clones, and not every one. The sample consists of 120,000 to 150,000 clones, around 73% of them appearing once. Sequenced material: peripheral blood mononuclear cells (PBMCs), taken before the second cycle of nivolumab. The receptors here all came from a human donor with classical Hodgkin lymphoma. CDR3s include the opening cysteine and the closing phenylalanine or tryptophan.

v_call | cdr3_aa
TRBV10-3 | CAISEFENTEAFF
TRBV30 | CAYQGQGYEQYF
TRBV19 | CASSPRLAGGGEQYF
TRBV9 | CASSVGGRDPSGNTIYF
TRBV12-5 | CASAQTSPLNTQYF
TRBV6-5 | CASSGGDTQYF
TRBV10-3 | CAITKEGFTEAFF
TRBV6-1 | CASSRQNYGYTF
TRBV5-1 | CASSLEGVRGAGYEQYF
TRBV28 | CASSLPENYGKLFF
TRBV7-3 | CASSSQGLAGAQAQFF
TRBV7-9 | CASSLKGATNEKLFF
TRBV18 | CASSPADRQETQYF
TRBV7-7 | CASSLLRSNEQFF
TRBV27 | CASSLRGRVGNQPQHF
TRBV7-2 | CASSLVALTSQPQHF
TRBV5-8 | CASSLGRLLQETQYF
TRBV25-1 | CASSEAGVDGYTF
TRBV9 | CASSVGENTGELFF
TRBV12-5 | CASGLFQETDTQYF
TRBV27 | CASSLDRFAPYGYTF
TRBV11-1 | CASSLLGPANTGELFF
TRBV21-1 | CASSKGHLPDSYYYEQYF
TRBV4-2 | CASSPVGGGDYNEQFF
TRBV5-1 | CASSFDGQDGNTIYF
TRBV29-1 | CSGKADYGYTF
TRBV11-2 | CASSLGSAAHEQYF
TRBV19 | CASSRQGVSGELFF
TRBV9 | CASSVVDPPPPQPQHF
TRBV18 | CASSPTSGGANEQFF
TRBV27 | CASSFQETQYF
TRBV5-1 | CASSLGGIITGELFF
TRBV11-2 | CASSLDPSGRFGEQYF
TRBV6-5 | CASSYRGTWSYEQYF
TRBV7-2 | CASSLYIGRNNEQFF
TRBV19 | CASSPGQLTDTQYF
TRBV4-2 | CASSRLEVSLIGEQFF
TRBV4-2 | CASRRFEELFF
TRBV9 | CASSPDRGAYNSPLHF
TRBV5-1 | CASSLAGGYYEQYF
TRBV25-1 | CASSEGTNEKLFF